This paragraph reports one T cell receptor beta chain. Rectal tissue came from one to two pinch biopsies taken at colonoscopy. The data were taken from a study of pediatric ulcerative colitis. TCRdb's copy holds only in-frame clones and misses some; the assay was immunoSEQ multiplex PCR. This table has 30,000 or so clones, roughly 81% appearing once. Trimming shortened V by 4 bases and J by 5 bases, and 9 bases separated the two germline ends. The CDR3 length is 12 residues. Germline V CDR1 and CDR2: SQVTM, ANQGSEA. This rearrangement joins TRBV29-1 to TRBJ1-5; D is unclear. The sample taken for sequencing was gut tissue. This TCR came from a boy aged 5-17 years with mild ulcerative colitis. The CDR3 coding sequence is TGCAGCGTTGGGGAGGGAGATCAGCCCCAGCATTTT. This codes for CSVGEGDQPQHF.